The source of this TCR beta chain is a study of blood T cell repertoires in COVID-19. As for the study in general: Sources were T cells, B-cell-depleted T cells, or PBMCs; the material itself was cDNA or gDNA.

CDR1 is SGHTA and CDR2 is FQGTGA in the germline V gene. This CDR3 is built from 15 residues. V lost 0 bases and J lost 5, with 13 bases in between. Clones were read by immunoSEQ multiplex PCR, and TCRdb kept only the in-frame ones, dropping some. The profile shows 60,000 to 85,000 clones, approximately 84% of them singletons. The source of this sequence is a man aged 65-85 years with acute or convalescent COVID-19. The sample taken for sequencing was peripheral blood. V is TRBV7-3 and J is TRBJ2-5; D may be TRBD2 (7 bases). The CDR3: CASSLTAGAGETQYF. CDR3 nucleotide sequence: TGTGCCAGCAGCTTAACCGCGGGGGCGGGGGAGACCCAGTACTTC.